Following are 12 T cell receptor beta chains from one sample sequenced in a study of blood T cell repertoires in COVID-19. Generated by immunoSEQ multiplex PCR, the TCRdb table keeps only in-frame clones and is missing some. This table has 400,000 or so clones, 80% to 95% appearing once. The sequenced sample consisted of PBMCs or T cells enriched from blood (not recorded which). These receptors originate from a young man who had recovered from COVID-19.

The chain joins TRBV18 to TRBJ1-1; D is possibly TRBD1 (6 bases). CDR1 is KGHSH and CDR2 is LQKENI in the germline V gene. V lost 4 bases and J lost 2, with 14 bases in between. The CDR3 is 15 amino acids. CDR3 coding DNA: TGTGCCAGCTCACGGGAGGGGGGACAAAACACTGAAGCTTTCTTT. Translation gives CASSREGGQNTEAFF.

The chain carries TRBV19 and TRBJ1-4, with D tentatively TRBD1 (5 bases). CDR1 is LNHDA, CDR2 SQIVND, per germline (reference sequence). There are 16 residues in the CDR3. Trimming removed 4 bases from V and 4 bases from J, with 16 bases in between. For the CDR3, the DNA is TGTGCCAGTAGTAACGGCAGGGCCGCGAGTAATGAAAAACTGTTTTTT. It encodes CASSNGRAASNEKLFF.

The rearrangement joins TRBV2 to TRBJ1-5; 7 positions agree with TRBD1. Germline CDR1 is SNHLY and CDR2 is FYNNEI. The CDR3 covers 14 residues. Losses at the gene ends were 7 bases for V and 3 bases for J; bases not matched to a gene: 6. The CDR3 protein is CASTLGQNNQPQHF. The DNA for the CDR3 is TGTGCCAGCACCCTGGGACAGAACAATCAGCCCCAGCATTTT.

The V gene is TRBV2, the J gene TRBJ2-1; TRBD2 matches 8 bases. Per the germline V gene, CDR1 is SNHLY and CDR2 is FYNNEI. Germline trimming cut 3 bases from V and 9 bases from J; bases unmatched to any gene: 4. The CDR3 length is 13 residues. The CDR3 region is CASSDELAGEQFF. The CDR3 coding sequence is TGTGCCAGCAGTGATGAGCTAGCGGGTGAGCAGTTCTTC.

The chain's CDR3 is CSASHGPRGGYTF. In nucleotides, the CDR3 is TGCAGTGCTAGTCATGGGCCTCGTGGTGGCTACACCTTC. The J gene is TRBJ1-2, the V gene TRBV20-1, with D uncertain. Trimming shortened V by 3 bases and J by 7 bases, and 15 bases separated the two germline ends. The CDR3 extends over 13 amino acids. Per germline, CDR1 DFQATT and CDR2 SNEGSKA (reference sequence).

The J gene is TRBJ1-1, the V gene TRBV19, with unresolved D. This CDR3 region has 12 residues. Per the germline V gene, CDR1 is LNHDA and CDR2 is SQIVND (reference sequence). Trimming took off 7 bases at V and 4 bases at J, with 10 bases between the two ends. The CDR3 DNA is TGTGCCAGTAAGCACGGAGCCACTGAAGCTTTCTTT. Protein: CASKHGATEAFF.

The chain recombines TRBV6-1 with TRBJ1-2, with D tentatively TRBD1 (5 bases). Germline CDR1 reads MNHNS; CDR2 reads SASEGT. This CDR3 is 14 amino acids long. V lost 0 bases and J 5 bases, leaving 10 bases between the germline ends. CDR3 sequence: CASSEAGEGYGYTF. The CDR3 DNA reads as TGTGCCAGCAGTGAAGCAGGGGAGGGGTATGGCTACACCTTC.

The chain recombines TRBV18 with TRBJ1-1; D is perhaps TRBD1 (6 bases). Trimming left V 2 bases short and J 5 bases short, with 18 bases between. There are 16 residues in the CDR3. Germline V gene data show CDR1 as KGHSH and CDR2 as LQKENI. The CDR3, as DNA: TGTGCCAGCTCACCAACTCGGAACAGGGATCTGACTGAAGCTTTCTTT. It is translated as CASSPTRNRDLTEAFF.

J is TRBJ2-1 and V is TRBV2, with 7 bases lining up with TRBD1. Germline CDR1 and CDR2: SNHLY and FYNNEI. V lost 6 bases and J lost 5; bases outside the gene matches: 13. CDR3 size: 16 residues. The CDR3 DNA reads as TGTGCCAGCAGCGGCGACAGGGTCCGATCGCACAATGAGCAGTTCTTC. This sequence encodes CASSGDRVRSHNEQFF.

The CDR3 region is CASRAGTEAPYEQYF. CDR3 bases: TGTGCCAGTAGGGCCGGGACAGAAGCACCCTACGAGCAGTACTTC. The genes are TRBV19 and TRBJ2-7; 7 positions agree with TRBD1. The CDR3 sequence is 15 residues long. Germline V gives CDR1 LNHDA, CDR2 SQIVND (reference sequence). J gave up 2 bases and V 6 bases, and 10 bases lay outside the gene matches.

The rearrangement uses TRBV25-1 and TRBJ1-1; D is unclear. The V and J ends lost 0 bases and 5 bases respectively, with 7 bases between them. CDR3 size: 13 residues. Germline loops: CDR1 MGHDK, CDR2 SYGVNS. In DNA, the CDR3 is TGTGCCAGCAGTGAATATTACGAGACTGAAGCTTTCTTT. It yields the protein CASSEYYETEAFF.

The chain carries TRBV19 and TRBJ1-2; no definite D call. The CDR3 runs 14 residues. Trimming cost V 7 bases and J 6 bases, with 18 bases left between them. The germline V gene has CDR1 LNHDA and CDR2 SQIVND (reference sequence). CDR3 loop: CASTYSGPEDGYTF. CDR3 in DNA: TGTGCCAGTACCTATTCCGGTCCGGAGGATGGCTACACCTTC.